The 26 T cell receptor beta chains below come from one sample, sequenced in a study of T cells in Graves' hyperthyroidism and ophthalmopathy. The TCR beta CDR3 regions underwent amplification using RNA transcripts as the source. During a first-round RT-PCR of the TCR CDR3, the HTBI primer set was used. TCRdb independently ran MiXCR on the multiplex PCR reads; one entry per CDR3 protein. The sample lists 650,000 to 700,000 distinct CDR3 sequences, 15% to 20% occurring once. The sample comprised blood. Every receptor here comes from a middle-aged man with Graves' hyperthyroidism.

The chain uses TRBV24-1 and TRBJ2-1; D perhaps matches TRBD2 (6 bases). Trimming took off 6 bases at V and 11 bases at J, with 19 bases between the two ends. Per germline, CDR1 KGHDR and CDR2 SFDVKD. The CDR3 is made up of 14 amino acids. CDR3 amino acids: CATSYRERSYKQFF. The CDR3 DNA sequence: TGTGCCACCAGTTATCGGGAGAGGTCCTATAAGCAGTTCTTC.

In regard to this clonotype: A read error may produce the germline difference seen at one junction end. The CDR3 bases are TGTGTCATCAGTGACGCAGGGCGGACCGGGGAGCTGTTTTTT. Translating it yields CVISDAGRTGELFF. The genes are TRBV10-3 and TRBJ2-2; possible D gene TRBD1, 5 bases. Germline V gene data show CDR1 as ENHRY and CDR2 as SYGVKD. The CDR3 spans 14 residues.

Regarding this clonotype: This may be a read error: a much more frequent sequence differs by one nucleotide. The V call is TRBV7-6, the J call TRBJ2-1, with D possibly TRBD2 on 6 matching bases. CDR3 length: 13 residues. The V end was cut by 6 bases, the J end by 5 bases, with 11 bases between. Germline V CDR1 and CDR2: SGHVS, FNYEAQ. The CDR3 loop reads CASRSTRDNEQFF. For the CDR3, the DNA is TGTGCCAGCAGATCGACTAGAGACAATGAGCAGTTCTTC.

This clonotype was seen more than once but under ten times. The rearrangement links TRBV6-1 to TRBJ1-5; TRBD1 matches at 10 bases. Germline CDR1 and CDR2: MNHNS and SASEGT. V gave up 6 bases and J gave up 7 bases; unmatched junction bases: 12. This CDR3 contains 16 residues. The CDR3 region has the DNA TGTGCCAGCAGGGGGATAGGGACAGGGGAAAGGCAGCCCCAGCATTTT. Protein sequence: CASRGIGTGERQPQHF.

The chain has TRBV6-2 or TRBV6-3 and TRBJ1-2; D remains unclear. Trimming pared 4 bases from V and 7 bases from J, leaving 16 bases between. CDR1 MNHEY and CDR2 SVGEGT come from the germline V gene. The CDR3 extends over 14 amino acids. This CDR3 reads CASSLSATSGGYTF. DNA for the CDR3: TGTGCCAGCAGTTTATCGGCGACGTCGGGTGGCTACACCTTC.

This clonotype was seen just once. This chain joins TRBV2 and TRBJ1-4; 9 bases line up with TRBD1. This CDR3 region has 17 residues. Germline CDR1 is SNHLY and CDR2 is FYNNEI. The trim removed 7 bases at V and 7 bases at J, leaving 16 bases unmatched. The DNA of the CDR3 is TGTGCCAGCAAGGGAACCGGGACAGGGAGTGACGCTGAAAAACTGTTTTTT. This sequence encodes CASKGTGTGSDAEKLFF.

This clonotype was observed at least ten times. CDR3: CSARISAGGPETQYF. The DNA of the CDR3 is TGCAGTGCTAGAATTTCGGCGGGAGGGCCAGAGACCCAGTACTTC. This chain uses TRBV20-1 with TRBJ2-5; TRBD2 matches 9 bases. The CDR3 spans 15 residues. Germline-derived CDR1 and CDR2 are DFQATT and SNEGSKA (reference sequence). V was clipped by 2 bases and J by 4 bases; unmatched bases: 8.

The table lists this clonotype with many counts. This chain links TRBV12-3 or TRBV12-4 with TRBJ1-3; possible D gene TRBD1, 5 bases. There are 15 residues in the CDR3. V was pared by 2 bases and J by 4 bases, with 12 bases between. The CDR3 region has the DNA TGTGCCAGCAGTTTACTTGACAGTGCCGGAAACACCATATATTTT. Protein product: CASSLLDSAGNTIYF.

This clonotype was detected only once. At one end the junction does not follow the germline gene, possibly because of a read error. This chain uses TRBV5-1 with TRBJ2-2; 12 bases line up with TRBD2. CDR3 length: 15 residues. Germline values: CDR1 SGHRS, CDR2 YFSETQ. The CDR3 reads CASRLLAGGGGGLFF. The CDR3 DNA sequence: TGCGCCAGCAGACTACTAGCGGGAGGCGGCGGGGGGCTGTTTTTT.

This clonotype was seen more than once but under ten times. The chain is built from TRBV11-2 and TRBJ1-5; D call uncertain. The CDR3 sequence is 13 residues long. Trimming pared 3 bases from V and 4 bases from J, leaving 7 bases between. Looked up from germline, CDR1 is SGHAT and CDR2 is FQNNGV. The CDR3 nucleotides read TGTGCCAGCAGCTTCCGAGTTAATCAGCCCCAGCATTTT. Protein: CASSFRVNQPQHF.

The V gene is TRBV30, the J gene TRBJ2-3; D gene ambiguous. V lost 0 bases, J lost 0 bases, and 13 bases lay in between. This CDR3 is 16 amino acids long. The germline CDR1 and CDR2 sequences are GTSNPN and SVGIG (reference sequence). CDR3 in DNA: TGTGCCTGGAGTGTAGGCCGACTTTTCAGCACAGATACGCAGTATTTT. This sequence encodes CAWSVGRLFSTDTQYF.

This clonotype appeared many times. CDR3 DNA sequence: TGTGCCAGCAGTTCCCGACCAAAGGGGGAGACCCAGTACTTC. Encoded protein: CASSSRPKGETQYF. This chain links TRBV12-3 or TRBV12-4 with TRBJ2-5; weak D call: TRBD1 (5 bases). V lost 4 bases and J 5 bases, leaving 14 bases between the germline ends. There are 14 residues in the CDR3.

This clonotype has a count of ten or more. V and J are TRBV19 and TRBJ1-1, with unresolved D. V lost 5 bases, J lost 4 bases, and 11 bases lay in between. Germline V gene sequence: CDR1 LNHDA, CDR2 SQIVND (reference sequence). The CDR3 contains 13 residues. The CDR3 bases are TGTGCCAGTAGTCCTCTTTTGGTCACTGAAGCTTTCTTT. Translating it yields CASSPLLVTEAFF.

This clonotype was counted many times. This rearrangement joins TRBV28 to TRBJ1-2; D unclear. Trimming took 4 bases from V and 5 from J, leaving 8 bases between them. CDR3 length equals 12 residues. Per germline, CDR1 MDHEN and CDR2 SYDVKM. The CDR3 loop is CASSSTEYGYTF. As DNA, the CDR3 is TGTGCCAGCAGTTCCACGGAGTATGGCTACACCTTC.

Many counts were recorded for this clonotype. The chain links TRBV12-3 or TRBV12-4 to TRBJ2-7, with D possibly called TRBD1 or TRBD2 (5 bases each). With 3 bases removed from V and 0 bases from J, the gap between germline ends came to 12 bases. The CDR3 is made up of 15 amino acids. CDR3 protein: CASSFYGAHSYEQYF. CDR3 DNA: TGTGCCAGCAGTTTTTACGGGGCCCACTCCTACGAGCAGTACTTC.

This chain links TRBV19 with TRBJ1-2; D unclear. This CDR3 is built from 15 residues. V gave up 4 bases and J gave up 8 bases, with 20 bases separating them. Germline assignment: CDR1 LNHDA and CDR2 SQIVND (reference sequence). Here the CDR3 reads CASSKNEIRGRGYTF. CDR3 DNA sequence: TGTGCCAGTAGTAAAAACGAAATCCGGGGAAGGGGCTACACCTTC.

This clonotype was recorded many times. This sequence joins TRBV5-8 and TRBJ1-1, with D hard to call. Trimming stripped 0 bases from V and 3 bases from J, with 12 bases between. The CDR3 sequence is 15 residues long. The germline V gene encodes CDR1 SGHTS and CDR2 YDEGEE. The CDR3: CASSLVLHDDTEAFF. CDR3 coding DNA: TGTGCCAGCAGCTTGGTACTCCACGACGACACTGAAGCTTTCTTT.

This rearrangement joins TRBV5-1 to TRBJ1-2; D gene ambiguous. Germline assignment: CDR1 SGHRS and CDR2 YFSETQ. The CDR3 loop spans 14 amino acids. Trimming removed 0 bases from V and 4 bases from J, with 10 bases in between. This CDR3 is CASSLAVETYGYTF. The CDR3 DNA is TGCGCCAGCAGCTTGGCGGTCGAAACCTATGGCTACACCTTC.

This clonotype showed up just a few times. The V gene is TRBV7-3, the J gene TRBJ2-1; D not resolved. This CDR3 has 15 residues. V lost 1 base and J 0 bases, leaving 7 bases between the germline ends. From germline, CDR1 is SGHTA and CDR2 FQGTGA. The CDR3 DNA follows: TGTGCCAGCAGCTTAAATCGGGTCTCCTACAATGAGCAGTTCTTC. It is translated as CASSLNRVSYNEQFF.

In its sample, this clonotype was seen many times. The rearrangement joins TRBV6-2 or TRBV6-3 to TRBJ2-7; 7 bases line up with TRBD1. CDR1 is MNHEY and CDR2 is SVGEGT in the germline V gene. V lost 2 bases to trimming and J lost 9 bases; unmatched junction nucleotides: 4. The CDR3 consists of 12 residues. The CDR3 loop is CASSYTGESQYF. The DNA for the CDR3 is TGTGCCAGCAGTTACACAGGGGAGTCGCAGTACTTC.

This clonotype was seen ten or more times. The chain combines TRBV5-1 with TRBJ2-7, with D tentatively TRBD1 (6 bases). The CDR3 length is 14 residues. Germline V CDR1 and CDR2: SGHRS, YFSETQ. Deletions cut 3 bases from V and 2 bases from J, with 12 bases between. Here the CDR3 DNA reads TGCGCCAGCAGCTCCACCGGGACACCCTACGAGCAGTACTTC. It encodes CASSSTGTPYEQYF.

Many counts were recorded for this clonotype. The chain has TRBV7-2 and TRBJ1-1; D is undetermined. Germline V CDR1 and CDR2: SGHTA, FQGNSA. This CDR3 has 14 residues. V was clipped by 0 bases and J by 7 bases, with 12 bases between them. CDR3 DNA sequence: TGTGCCAGCAGCTTAGCGCGAGCGAACGTTGAAGCTTTCTTT. Translation gives CASSLARANVEAFF.

This clonotype was seen repeatedly, ten times or more. The chain links TRBV11-2 to TRBJ2-7; tentative D call: TRBD2 (5 bases). Between the trimmed V and J ends, which lost 0 bases and 0 bases, there was a span of 12 bases. This CDR3 region has 16 residues. Germline V gives CDR1 SGHAT, CDR2 FQNNGV. CDR3 protein: CASSLDRRQSSYEQYF. DNA of the CDR3: TGTGCCAGCAGCTTAGATCGGAGGCAAAGCTCCTACGAGCAGTACTTC.

This clonotype was seen repeatedly, ten times or more. This sequence joins TRBV12-3 or TRBV12-4 and TRBJ1-1; D remains unclear. V lost 7 bases, J lost 4 bases, and 13 bases lay in between. CDR3 length: 13 residues. CDR3 loop: CASTKAGFTEAFF. CDR3 nucleotide sequence: TGTGCCAGCACCAAAGCAGGTTTCACTGAAGCTTTCTTT.

This clonotype was picked up many times. The chain has TRBV27 and TRBJ2-1, with D possibly being TRBD2 (6 bases). V was trimmed by 7 bases and J by 0 bases, leaving 13 bases between them. This CDR3 contains 15 residues. The V gene's germline CDR1 is MNHEY and CDR2 SMNVEV (reference sequence). In DNA, the CDR3 is TGTGCCAGCACCGATGGGACTTACTCCTACAATGAGCAGTTCTTC. Amino acid sequence: CASTDGTYSYNEQFF.

The chain combines TRBV5-1 with TRBJ2-1; D unresolved. This CDR3 comprises 15 residues. Germline V gene lookup returns CDR1 SGHRS and CDR2 YFSETQ. The germline V and J ends were trimmed by 0 bases and 6 bases, with 13 bases remaining between them. CDR3 bases: TGCGCCAGCAGCTTGGCCGTAACCTACCTCAATGAGCAGTTCTTC. The encoded protein is CASSLAVTYLNEQFF.